This T cell receptor beta chain was captured by sequencing in a study of technical replicates of blood from a handful of donors (dated by TCRdb to 2017 to 2019). Library prep was done by the immunoSEQ multiplex PCR assay. The table comes from immuneACCESS by way of TCRdb, which keeps in-frame sequences with V and J called. Part of the clones is missing from these tables; in studies checked, under half for an unresolved V gene and the rest for unknown reasons. This sample holds 80,000 to 95,000 clones; just over 90% were observed only once. The ten most abundant clones make up about 0.27% of the sample. The CDR3 runs 14 amino acids, cysteine and phenylalanine included. The sequence is cut down to CDR3 DNA, 42 bases in frame from base 1. Reading the germline V gene (reference sequence) gives CDR1 SGHNT and CDR2 YYREEE. Compared with germline, V lacks 1 base and J lacks 9 bases; bases without a gene match: 7.

With regard to this clone: Its antigen is currently not known. One base away there is no much larger clone; base qualities are not given.

The chain is assembled from TRBV5-4 and TRBJ2-3; 8 junctional bases match TRBD2. The sequence was collected from a human donor in good health. The sequenced material came from T cells isolated from PBMCs. The nucleotide sequence reads as follows: TGTGCCAGCAGCTTGAAAGCGGGAGATCGAACGCAGTATTTT. It specifies CASSLKAGDRTQYF.